This T cell receptor (beta chain) was sequenced during a study of CD8 T cells in Susac syndrome. This clonotype was seen once. RNA totalling roughly 0.5 to 1 ug underwent reverse transcription with random hexamers. An immunoSEQ multiplex PCR generated amplified TCR beta CDR3 products spanning 54 Vbeta and 13 Jbeta. One entry per CDR3 protein, called by TCRdb with MiXCR from the immunoSEQ multiplex PCR reads. The data contain hundreds of thousands of distinct CDR3 sequences, about 93% of them singletons. V lost 6 bases and J lost 7; bases outside the gene matches: 6. The CDR3 is 14 amino acids. CDR1 and CDR2 (germline): LNHDA, SQIVND (reference sequence). In contrast to the negatively isolated CD8+ and CD4+ T cells, TEMRA cells were FACS-enriched.

This sequence joins TRBV19 and TRBJ1-5; the match to TRBD1 covers 10 bases. Sequencing input: CD8+ T cells from PBMCs. This receptor was taken from a human donor with multiple sclerosis. CDR3 loop: CASRVTGGGQPQHF. In DNA, the CDR3 is TGTGCCAGTAGGGTGACAGGGGGCGGGCAGCCCCAGCATTTT.